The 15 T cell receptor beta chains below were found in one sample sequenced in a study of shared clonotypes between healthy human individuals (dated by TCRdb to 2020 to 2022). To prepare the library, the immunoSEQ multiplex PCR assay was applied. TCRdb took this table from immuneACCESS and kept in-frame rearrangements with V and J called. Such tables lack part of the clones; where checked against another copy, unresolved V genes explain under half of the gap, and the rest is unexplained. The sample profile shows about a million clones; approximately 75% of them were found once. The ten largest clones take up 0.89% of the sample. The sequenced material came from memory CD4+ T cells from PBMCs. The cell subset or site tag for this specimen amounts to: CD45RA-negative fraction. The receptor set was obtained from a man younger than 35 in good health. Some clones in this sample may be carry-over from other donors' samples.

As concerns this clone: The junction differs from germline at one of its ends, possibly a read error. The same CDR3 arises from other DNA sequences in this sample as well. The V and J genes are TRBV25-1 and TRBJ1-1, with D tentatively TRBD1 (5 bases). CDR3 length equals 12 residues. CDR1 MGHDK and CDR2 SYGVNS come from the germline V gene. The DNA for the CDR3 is TGTGCCAGCAGGGGACTGAACACTGAAGCTTTCTTC. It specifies CASRGLNTEAFF.

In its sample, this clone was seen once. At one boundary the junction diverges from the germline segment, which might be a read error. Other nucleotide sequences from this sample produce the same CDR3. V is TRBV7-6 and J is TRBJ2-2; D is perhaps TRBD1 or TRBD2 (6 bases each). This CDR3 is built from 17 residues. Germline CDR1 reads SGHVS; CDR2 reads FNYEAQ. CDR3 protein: CASSFPRGGFIAGELFF. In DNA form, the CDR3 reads TGTGCCAGCAGCTTCCCCAGGGGAGGTTTCATCGCTGGGGAGTTGTTTTTT.

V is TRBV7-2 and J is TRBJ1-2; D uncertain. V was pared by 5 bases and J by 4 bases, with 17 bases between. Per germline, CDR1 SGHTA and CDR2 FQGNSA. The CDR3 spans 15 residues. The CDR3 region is CASSTSVGEPYGYTF. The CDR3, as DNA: TGTGCCAGCAGCACCTCAGTGGGAGAACCCTATGGCTACACCTTC.

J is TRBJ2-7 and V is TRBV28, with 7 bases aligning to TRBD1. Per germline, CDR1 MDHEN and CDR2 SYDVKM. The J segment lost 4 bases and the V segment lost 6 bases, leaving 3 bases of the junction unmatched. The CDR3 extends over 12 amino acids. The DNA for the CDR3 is TGTGCCAGCAGCTTGGGACAGTACGAGCAGTACTTC. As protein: CASSLGQYEQYF.

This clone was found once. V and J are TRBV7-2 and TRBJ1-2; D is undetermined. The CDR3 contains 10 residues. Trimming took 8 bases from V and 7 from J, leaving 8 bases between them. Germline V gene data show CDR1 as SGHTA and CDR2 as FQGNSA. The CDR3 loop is CASGVFGYTF. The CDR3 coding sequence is TGTGCCAGCGGGGTATTTGGCTACACCTTC.

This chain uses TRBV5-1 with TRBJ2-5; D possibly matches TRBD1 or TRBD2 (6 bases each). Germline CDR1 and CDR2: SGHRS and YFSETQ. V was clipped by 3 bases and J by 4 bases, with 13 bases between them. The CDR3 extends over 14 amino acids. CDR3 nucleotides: TGCGCCAGCAGCTCTACCGAGGGGGGAGAGACCCAGTACTTC. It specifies CASSSTEGGETQYF.

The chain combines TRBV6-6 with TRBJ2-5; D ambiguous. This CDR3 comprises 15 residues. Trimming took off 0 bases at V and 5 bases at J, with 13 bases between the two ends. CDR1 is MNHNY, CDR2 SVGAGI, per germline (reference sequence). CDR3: CASSYSRPPGETQYF. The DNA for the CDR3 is TGTGCCAGCAGTTACTCGAGGCCCCCAGGCGAGACCCAGTACTTC.

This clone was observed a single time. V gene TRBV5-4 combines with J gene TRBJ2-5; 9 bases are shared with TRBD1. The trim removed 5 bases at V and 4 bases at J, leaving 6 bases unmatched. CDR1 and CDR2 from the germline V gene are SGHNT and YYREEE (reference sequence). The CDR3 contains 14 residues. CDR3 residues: CASSRGQGTETQYF. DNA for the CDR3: TGTGCCAGCAGTAGGGGACAGGGAACAGAGACCCAGTACTTC.

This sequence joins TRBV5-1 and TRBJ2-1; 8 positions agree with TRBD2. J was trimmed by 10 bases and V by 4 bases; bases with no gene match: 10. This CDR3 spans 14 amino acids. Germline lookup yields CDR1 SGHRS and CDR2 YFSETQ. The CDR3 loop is CASSLGLGQWEQFF. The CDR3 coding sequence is TGCGCCAGCAGCCTGGGACTAGGGCAATGGGAGCAGTTCTTC.

The CDR3 coding sequence is TGTGCCAGAAGTAGTAAGAGATACCATCAGCCCCAGCATTTT. As protein: CARSSKRYHQPQHF. V usage is TRBV7-5 and J usage is TRBJ1-5. TRBV7-5 counts as a pseudogene. The CDR3 spans 14 residues.

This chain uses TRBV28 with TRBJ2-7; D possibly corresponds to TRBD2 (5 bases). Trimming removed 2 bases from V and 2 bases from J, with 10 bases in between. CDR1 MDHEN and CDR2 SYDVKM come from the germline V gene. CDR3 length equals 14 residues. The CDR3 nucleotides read TGTGCCAGCAGTTTAGTGACTACCACCTACGAGCAGTACTTC. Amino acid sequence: CASSLVTTTYEQYF.

The CDR3 spells CASSGTLGTSGETQYF. The DNA of the CDR3 is TGCGCCAGCAGCGGAACGCTAGGGACTTCAGGGGAGACCCAGTACTTC. This chain links TRBV5-1 with TRBJ2-5; D perhaps matches TRBD2 (6 bases). V lost 4 bases and J 5 bases, leaving 21 bases between the germline ends. CDR1 is SGHRS, CDR2 YFSETQ, per germline. The length of the CDR3 is 16 residues.

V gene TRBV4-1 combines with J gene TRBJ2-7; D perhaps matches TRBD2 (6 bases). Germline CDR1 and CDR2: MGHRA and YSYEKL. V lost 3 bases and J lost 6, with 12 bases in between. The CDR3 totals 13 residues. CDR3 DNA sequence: TGCGCCAGCAGCCACCAGGCCGGGGGCGAGCAGTACTTC. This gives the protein CASSHQAGGEQYF.

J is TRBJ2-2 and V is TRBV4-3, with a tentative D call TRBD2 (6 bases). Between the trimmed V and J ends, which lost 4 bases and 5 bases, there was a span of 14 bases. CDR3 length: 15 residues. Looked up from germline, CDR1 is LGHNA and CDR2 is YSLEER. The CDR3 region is CASSRAGGATGELFF. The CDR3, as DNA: TGCGCCAGCAGCCGAGCGGGCGGGGCGACCGGGGAGCTGTTTTTT.

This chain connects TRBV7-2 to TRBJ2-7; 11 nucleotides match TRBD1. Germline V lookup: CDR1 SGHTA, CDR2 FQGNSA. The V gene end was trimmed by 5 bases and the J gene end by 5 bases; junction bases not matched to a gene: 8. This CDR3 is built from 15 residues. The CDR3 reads CASSEGQGARDEQYF. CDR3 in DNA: TGTGCCAGCAGCGAAGGACAGGGGGCGCGGGACGAGCAGTACTTC.